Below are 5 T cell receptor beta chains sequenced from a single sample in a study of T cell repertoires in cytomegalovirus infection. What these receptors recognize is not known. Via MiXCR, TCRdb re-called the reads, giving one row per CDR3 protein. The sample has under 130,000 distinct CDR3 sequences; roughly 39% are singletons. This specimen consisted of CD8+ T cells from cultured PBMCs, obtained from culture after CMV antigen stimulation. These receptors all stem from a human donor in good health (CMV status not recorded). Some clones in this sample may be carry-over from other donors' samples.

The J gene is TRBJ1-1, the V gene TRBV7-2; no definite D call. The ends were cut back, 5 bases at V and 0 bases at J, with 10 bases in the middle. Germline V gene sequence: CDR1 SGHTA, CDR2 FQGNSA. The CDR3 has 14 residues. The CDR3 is CASSPGLLNTEAFF. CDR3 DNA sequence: TGTGCCAGCAGCCCGGGCCTATTGAACACTGAAGCTTTCTTT.

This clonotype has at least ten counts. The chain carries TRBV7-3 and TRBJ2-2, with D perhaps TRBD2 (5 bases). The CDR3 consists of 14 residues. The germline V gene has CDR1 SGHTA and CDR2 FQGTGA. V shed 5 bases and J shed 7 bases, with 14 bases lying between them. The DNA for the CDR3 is TGTGCCAGCAGCCCTGGCCCCGGAGGCGGGGAGCTGTTTTTT. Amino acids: CASSPGPGGGELFF.

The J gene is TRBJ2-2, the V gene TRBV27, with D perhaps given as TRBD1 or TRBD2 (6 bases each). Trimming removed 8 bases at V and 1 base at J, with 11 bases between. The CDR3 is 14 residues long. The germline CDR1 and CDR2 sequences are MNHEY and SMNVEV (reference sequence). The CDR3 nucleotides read TGTGCCAGCGCGGGACAAATGAACACCGGGGAGCTGTTTTTT. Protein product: CASAGQMNTGELFF.

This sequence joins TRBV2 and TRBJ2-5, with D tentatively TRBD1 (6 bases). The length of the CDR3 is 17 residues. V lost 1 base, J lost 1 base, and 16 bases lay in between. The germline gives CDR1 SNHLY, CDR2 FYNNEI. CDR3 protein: CASSEVDGTLPQETQYF. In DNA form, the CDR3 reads TGTGCCAGCAGTGAAGTAGATGGGACACTGCCCCAAGAGACCCAGTACTTC.

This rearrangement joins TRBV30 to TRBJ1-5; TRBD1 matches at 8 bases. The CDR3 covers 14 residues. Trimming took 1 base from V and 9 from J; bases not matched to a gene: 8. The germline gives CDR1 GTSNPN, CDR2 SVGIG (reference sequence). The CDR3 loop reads CAWSDGQGRRPQHF. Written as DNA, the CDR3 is TGTGCCTGGAGTGACGGACAGGGCCGAAGGCCCCAGCATTTT.